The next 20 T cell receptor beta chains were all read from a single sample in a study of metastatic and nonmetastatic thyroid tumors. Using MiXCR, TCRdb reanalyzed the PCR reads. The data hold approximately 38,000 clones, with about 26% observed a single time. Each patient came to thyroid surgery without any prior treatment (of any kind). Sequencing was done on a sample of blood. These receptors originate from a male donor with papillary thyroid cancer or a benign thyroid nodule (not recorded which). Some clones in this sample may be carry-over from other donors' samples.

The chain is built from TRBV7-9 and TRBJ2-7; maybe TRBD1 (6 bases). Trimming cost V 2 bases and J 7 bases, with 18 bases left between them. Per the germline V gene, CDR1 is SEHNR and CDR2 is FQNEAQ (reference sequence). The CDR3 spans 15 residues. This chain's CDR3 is CASSLPRPGTSEQYF. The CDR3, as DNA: TGTGCCAGCAGCTTACCCCGCCCCGGGACATCAGAGCAGTACTTC.

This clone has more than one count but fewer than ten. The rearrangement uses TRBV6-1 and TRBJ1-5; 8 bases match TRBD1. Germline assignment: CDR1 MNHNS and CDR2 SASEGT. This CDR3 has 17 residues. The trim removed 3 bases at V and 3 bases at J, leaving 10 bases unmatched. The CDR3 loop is CASSDLWGQVINQPQHF. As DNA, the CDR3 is TGTGCCAGCAGTGACCTTTGGGGACAGGTAATCAATCAGCCCCAGCATTTT.

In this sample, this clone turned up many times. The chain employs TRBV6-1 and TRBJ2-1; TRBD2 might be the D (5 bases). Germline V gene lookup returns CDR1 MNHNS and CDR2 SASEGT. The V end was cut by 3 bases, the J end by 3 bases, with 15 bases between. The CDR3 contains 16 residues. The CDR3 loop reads CASSETINVVYNEQFF. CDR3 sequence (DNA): TGTGCCAGCAGTGAGACTATTAATGTCGTCTACAATGAGCAGTTCTTC.

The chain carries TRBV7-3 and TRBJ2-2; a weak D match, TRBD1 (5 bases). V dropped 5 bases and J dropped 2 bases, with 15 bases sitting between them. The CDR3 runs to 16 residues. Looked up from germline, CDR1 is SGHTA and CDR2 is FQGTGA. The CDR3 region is CASSPQPQGNTGELFF. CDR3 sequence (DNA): TGTGCCAGCAGCCCCCAGCCCCAGGGAAACACCGGGGAGCTGTTTTTT.

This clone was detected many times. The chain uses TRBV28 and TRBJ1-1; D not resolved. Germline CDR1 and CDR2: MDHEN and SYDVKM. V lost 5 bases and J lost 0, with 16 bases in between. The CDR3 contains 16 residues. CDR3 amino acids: CASSISPLILNTEAFF. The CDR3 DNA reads TGTGCCAGCAGTATCTCCCCCCTAATATTGAACACTGAAGCTTTCTTT.

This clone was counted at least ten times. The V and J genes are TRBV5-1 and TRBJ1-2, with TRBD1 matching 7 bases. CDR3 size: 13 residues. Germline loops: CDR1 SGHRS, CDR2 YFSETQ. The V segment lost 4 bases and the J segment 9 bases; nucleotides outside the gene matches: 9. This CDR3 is CASSQMTGSSYTF. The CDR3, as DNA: TGCGCCAGCAGCCAAATGACAGGGAGTAGCTACACCTTC.

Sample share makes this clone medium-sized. CDR3 nucleotide sequence: TGTGCCAGCAGCTCACAACAGGGGGCCGCCTACGAGCAGTACTTC. Translation: CASSSQQGAAYEQYF. The chain couples TRBV7-3 to TRBJ2-7; TRBD1 matches at 9 bases. Trimming took 4 bases from V and 2 from J; bases not matched to a gene: 6. The germline gives CDR1 SGHTA, CDR2 FQGTGA. This CDR3 has 15 amino acids.

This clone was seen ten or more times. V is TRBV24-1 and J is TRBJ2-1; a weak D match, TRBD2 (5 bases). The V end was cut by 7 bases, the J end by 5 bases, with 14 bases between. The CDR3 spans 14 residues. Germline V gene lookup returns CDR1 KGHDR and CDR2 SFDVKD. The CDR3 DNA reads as TGTGCCACCAGGGAGGCAGGCGACCACAATGAGCAGTTCTTC. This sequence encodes CATREAGDHNEQFF.

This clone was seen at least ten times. CDR3 amino acids: CASSLSSWLAGVGANVLTF. CDR3 coding DNA: TGTGCCAGCAGTTTAAGCTCCTGGCTAGCGGGAGTTGGGGCCAACGTCCTGACTTTC. The genes are TRBV12-3 or TRBV12-4 and TRBJ2-6; 10 bases align to TRBD2. The J segment lost 3 bases and the V segment lost 2 bases, leaving 10 bases of the junction unmatched. The CDR3 has 19 residues.

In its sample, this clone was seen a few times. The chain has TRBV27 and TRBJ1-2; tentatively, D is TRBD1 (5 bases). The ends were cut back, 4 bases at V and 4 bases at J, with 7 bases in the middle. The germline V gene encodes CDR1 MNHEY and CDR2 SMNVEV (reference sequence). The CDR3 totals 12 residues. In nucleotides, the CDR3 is TGTGCCAGCAGTTCGGGACTCTATGGCTACACCTTC. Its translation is CASSSGLYGYTF.

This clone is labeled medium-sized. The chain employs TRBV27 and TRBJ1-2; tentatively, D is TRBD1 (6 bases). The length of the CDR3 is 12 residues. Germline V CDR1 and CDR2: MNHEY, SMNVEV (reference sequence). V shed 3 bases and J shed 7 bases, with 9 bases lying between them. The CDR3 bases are TGTGCCAGCAGTTTGGCAGGGGTTGGCTACACCTTC. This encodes CASSLAGVGYTF.

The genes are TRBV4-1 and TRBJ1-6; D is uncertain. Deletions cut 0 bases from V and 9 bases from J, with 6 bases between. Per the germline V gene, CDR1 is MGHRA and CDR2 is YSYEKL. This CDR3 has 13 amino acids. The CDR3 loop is CASSQDEGSPLHF. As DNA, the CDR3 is TGCGCCAGCAGCCAAGATGAGGGTTCACCCCTCCACTTT.

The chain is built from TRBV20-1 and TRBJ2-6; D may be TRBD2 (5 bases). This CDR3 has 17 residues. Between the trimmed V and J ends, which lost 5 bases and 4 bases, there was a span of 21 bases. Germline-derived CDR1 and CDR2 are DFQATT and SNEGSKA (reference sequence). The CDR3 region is CSASPPARGSGANVLTF. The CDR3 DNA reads TGCAGTGCTTCCCCACCCGCGCGAGGGTCCGGGGCCAACGTCCTGACTTTC.

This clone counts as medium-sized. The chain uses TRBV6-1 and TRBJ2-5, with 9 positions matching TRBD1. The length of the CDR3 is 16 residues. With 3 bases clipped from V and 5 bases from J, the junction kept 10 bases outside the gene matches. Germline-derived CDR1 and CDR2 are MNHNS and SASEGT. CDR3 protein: CASSEIPGQGSETQYF. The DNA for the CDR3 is TGTGCCAGCAGTGAGATCCCGGGACAGGGTTCGGAGACCCAGTACTTC.

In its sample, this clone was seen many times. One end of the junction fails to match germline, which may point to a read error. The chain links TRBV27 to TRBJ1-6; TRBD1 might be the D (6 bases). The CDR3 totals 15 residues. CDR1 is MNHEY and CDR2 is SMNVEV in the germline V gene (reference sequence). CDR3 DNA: TGTGCCAGCAATGCCAGGGGTTCCTATAGTTCACCCCTCCACTTT. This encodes CASNARGSYSSPLHF.

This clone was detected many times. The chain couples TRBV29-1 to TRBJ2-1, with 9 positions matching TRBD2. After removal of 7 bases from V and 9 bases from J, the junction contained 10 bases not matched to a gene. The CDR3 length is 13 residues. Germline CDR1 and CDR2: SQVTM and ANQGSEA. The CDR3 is CSGRAGGRSEQFF. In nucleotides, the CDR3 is TGCAGCGGCCGAGCGGGAGGTAGAAGTGAGCAGTTCTTC.

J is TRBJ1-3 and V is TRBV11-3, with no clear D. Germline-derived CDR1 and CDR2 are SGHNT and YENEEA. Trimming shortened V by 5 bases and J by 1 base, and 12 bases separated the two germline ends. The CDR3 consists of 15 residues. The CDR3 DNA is TGTGCCAGCAGCATCCGTCACTTATCTGGAAACACCATATATTTT. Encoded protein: CASSIRHLSGNTIYF.

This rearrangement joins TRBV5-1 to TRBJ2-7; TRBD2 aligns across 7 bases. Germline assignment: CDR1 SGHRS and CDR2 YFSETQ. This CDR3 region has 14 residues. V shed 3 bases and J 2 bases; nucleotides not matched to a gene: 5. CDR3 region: CASSYGLDTYEQYF. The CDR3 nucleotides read TGCGCCAGCAGCTATGGACTAGACACCTACGAGCAGTACTTC.

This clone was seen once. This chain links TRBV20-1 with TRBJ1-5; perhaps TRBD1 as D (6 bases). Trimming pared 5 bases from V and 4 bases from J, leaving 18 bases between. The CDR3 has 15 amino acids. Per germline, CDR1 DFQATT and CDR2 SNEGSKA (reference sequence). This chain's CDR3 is CSAERGRGINQPQHF. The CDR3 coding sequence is TGCAGTGCTGAGCGGGGGCGCGGAATAAATCAGCCCCAGCATTTT.

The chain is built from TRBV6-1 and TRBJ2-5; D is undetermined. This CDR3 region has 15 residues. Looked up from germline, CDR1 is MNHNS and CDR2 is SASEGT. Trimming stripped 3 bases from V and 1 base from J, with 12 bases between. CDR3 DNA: TGTGCCAGCAGTGAGGGCATGGGCTTCCAAGAGACCCAGTACTTC. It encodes CASSEGMGFQETQYF.